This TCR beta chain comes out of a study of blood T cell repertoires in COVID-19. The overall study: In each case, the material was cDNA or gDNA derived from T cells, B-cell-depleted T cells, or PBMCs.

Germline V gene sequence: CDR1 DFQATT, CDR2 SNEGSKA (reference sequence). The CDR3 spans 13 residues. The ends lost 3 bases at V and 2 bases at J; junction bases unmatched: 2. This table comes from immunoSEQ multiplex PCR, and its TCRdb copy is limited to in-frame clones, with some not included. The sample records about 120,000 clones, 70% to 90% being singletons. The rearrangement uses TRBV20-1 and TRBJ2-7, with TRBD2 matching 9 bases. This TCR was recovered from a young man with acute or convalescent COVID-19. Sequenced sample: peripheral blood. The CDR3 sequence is CSASPSGAYEQYV. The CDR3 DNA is TGCAGTGCTAGTCCTAGCGGGGCCTACGAGCAGTACGTC.